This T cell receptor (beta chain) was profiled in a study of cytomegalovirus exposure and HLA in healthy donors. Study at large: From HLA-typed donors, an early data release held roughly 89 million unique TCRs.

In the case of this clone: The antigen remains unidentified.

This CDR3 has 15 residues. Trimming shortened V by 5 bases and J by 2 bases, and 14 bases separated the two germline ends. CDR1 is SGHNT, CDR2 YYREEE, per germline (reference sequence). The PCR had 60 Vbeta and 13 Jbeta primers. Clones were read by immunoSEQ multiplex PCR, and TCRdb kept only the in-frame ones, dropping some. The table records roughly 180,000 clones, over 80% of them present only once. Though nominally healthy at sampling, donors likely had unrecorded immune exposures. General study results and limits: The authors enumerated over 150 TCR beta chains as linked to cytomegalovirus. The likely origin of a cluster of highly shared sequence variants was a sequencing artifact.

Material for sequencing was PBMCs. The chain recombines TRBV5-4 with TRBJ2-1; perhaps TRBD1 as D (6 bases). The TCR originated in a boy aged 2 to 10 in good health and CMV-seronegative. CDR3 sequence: CASSSTGTPYNEQFF. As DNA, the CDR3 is TGTGCCAGCAGTTCGACAGGCACCCCCTACAATGAGCAGTTCTTC.